The entry that follows covers one TCR beta chain sequence. The CDR3 sequence is 14 residues long. Germline CDR1 is KGHSH and CDR2 is LQKENI. Deletions cut 2 bases from V and 3 bases from J, with 10 bases between. TCRdb re-processed the PCR reads through MiXCR. The sample yields about 18,000 clones, around a fifth seen once. The data originate from a study of metastatic and nonmetastatic thyroid tumors. Each patient went into thyroid surgery without having received any treatment. Material: tumor tissue. The chain uses TRBV18 and TRBJ1-2; tentatively, D is TRBD1 (6 bases). This sequence was found in a female donor with papillary thyroid cancer or a benign thyroid nodule (not recorded which). Some clones in this sample may be carry-over from other donors' samples. The CDR3 sequence: CASSPEDSYYGYTF. The CDR3 bases are TGTGCCAGCTCACCAGAGGACAGTTACTATGGCTACACCTTC.